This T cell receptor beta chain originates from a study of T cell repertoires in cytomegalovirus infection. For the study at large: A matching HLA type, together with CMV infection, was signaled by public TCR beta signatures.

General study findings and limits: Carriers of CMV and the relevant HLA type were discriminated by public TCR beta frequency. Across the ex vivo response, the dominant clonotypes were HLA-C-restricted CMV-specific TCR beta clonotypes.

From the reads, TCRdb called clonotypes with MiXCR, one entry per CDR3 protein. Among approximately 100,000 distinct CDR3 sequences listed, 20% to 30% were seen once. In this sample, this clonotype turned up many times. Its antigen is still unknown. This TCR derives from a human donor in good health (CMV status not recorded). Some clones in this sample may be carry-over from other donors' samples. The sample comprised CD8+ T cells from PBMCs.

The DNA of the CDR3 is TGTGCCAGCAGCCCCCCAGGCACAGATACGCAGTATTTT. This codes for CASSPPGTDTQYF. This chain uses TRBV7-3 with TRBJ2-3; no clear D. This CDR3 has 13 residues. CDR1 and CDR2 (germline): SGHTA, FQGTGA. The V and J ends lost 5 bases and 1 base respectively, with 7 bases between them.